Here is one TCR beta chain with its context. Researchers divided each subset's genomic DNA evenly across several immunoSEQ plates. Assay: immunoSEQ multiplex PCR; the TCRdb copy retains only in-frame clones and omits some. The sample consists of around 720,000 clones, 73% of them appearing once. This record belongs to a study of shared clonotypes between healthy human individuals. The wider study: Every donor yielded three CD4 naive, three CD4 memory, two CD8 naive and one CD8 memory plate.

None of the donors, who were healthy HIV-negative adults, had recently had acute infections or vaccinations. It was into CD45RA+ naive and CD45RA-negative memory subsets that the CD4+ cells were split. CDR3 length: 15 residues. With V trimmed by 4 bases and J by 1 base, 5 bases remained unmatched. Germline lookup yields CDR1 MGHRA and CDR2 YSYEKL. V is TRBV4-1 and J is TRBJ1-2, with 8 bases fitting TRBD1. This receptor was taken from a woman between 25 and 40 years old in good health. Sample: memory CD4+ T cells sorted from blood. The subset is: CD45RA-negative fraction. The CDR3 DNA sequence: TGCGCCAGCAGCCGCGGACAGGGAGGTAACTATGGCTACACCTTC. Residues: CASSRGQGGNYGYTF.